This T cell receptor (beta chain) derives from a study of cytomegalovirus exposure and HLA in healthy donors. The study, taken as a whole, reports: In vitro testing confirmed a few CMV-associated chains as specific for CMV antigens. In a later analysis, TCR beta V- and J-gene trimming was associated with a missense DCLRE1C variant. The authors later found most CMV-associated TCR beta chains appeared HLA-restricted.

Both 60 Vbeta primers and 13 Jbeta primers went into the PCR. Data came from immunoSEQ multiplex PCR; TCRdb stores just in-frame clones and leaves some out. The sample comprises about 63,000 clones, around 85% of which are singletons, and about 2.7% rests with the top ten. Comment on this clone: Its antigen remains unknown.

Germline V CDR1 and CDR2: SGHTA, FQGNSA. The ends were cut back, 6 bases at V and 8 bases at J, with 24 bases in the middle. This CDR3 is 16 amino acids long. This TCR came from a woman aged 30 to 39 in good health and CMV-seronegative. Sequenced: PBMCs. The chain couples TRBV7-2 to TRBJ2-3; D might be TRBD2 (5 bases). CDR3 bases: TGTGCCAGCAGTTCCTTGGATGGTCGGACTTTAGGTACGCAGTATTTT. This translates into CASSSLDGRTLGTQYF.